The 20 T cell receptor beta chains in this list originate from one sample, sequenced in a study of cytomegalovirus exposure and HLA in healthy donors. The method was immunoSEQ multiplex PCR; TCRdb's version includes in-frame clones alone and lacks a portion of them. The sample carries 120,000 to 150,000 clones, around 84% recorded once. The sample consisted of PBMCs. The receptors here all came from a man between 18 and 29 years old in good health and CMV-seropositive.

This chain joins TRBV6-1 and TRBJ2-7, with D maybe TRBD1 (6 bases). CDR3 length: 18 residues. The V gene's germline CDR1 is MNHNS and CDR2 SASEGT. V was pared by 2 bases and J by 0 bases, with 20 bases between. The CDR3, as DNA: TGTGCCAGCAGTGAAATGGGTACCTTAGGCAGGGGCTCCTACGAGCAGTACTTC. This sequence encodes CASSEMGTLGRGSYEQYF.

The chain joins TRBV5-5 to TRBJ2-1; a possible D gene is TRBD2 (5 bases). The CDR3 totals 15 residues. V dropped 1 base and J dropped 4 bases, with 12 bases sitting between them. CDR1 SGHKS and CDR2 YYEKEE come from the germline V gene (reference sequence). The CDR3 loop is CASSLNPGYYNEQFF. CDR3 DNA: TGTGCCAGCAGCTTGAATCCGGGGTATTACAATGAGCAGTTCTTC.

The gene calls are TRBV30 and TRBJ1-5, with D unclear. V was shortened by 7 bases and J by 3 bases, with 10 bases between the two germline ends. Germline V lookup: CDR1 GTSNPN, CDR2 SVGIG (reference sequence). This CDR3 has 12 amino acids. CDR3 in amino acids: CAYGSFNQPQHF. CDR3 DNA sequence: TGTGCCTATGGCTCCTTCAATCAGCCCCAGCATTTT.

The genes are TRBV10-3 and TRBJ1-4; D is unclear. V shed 0 bases and J shed 0 bases, with 5 bases lying between them. From germline, CDR1 is ENHRY and CDR2 SYGVKD. The CDR3 loop spans 15 amino acids. CDR3 nucleotides: TGTGCCATCAGTGAGTCGAGCGCAACTAATGAAAAACTGTTTTTT. This encodes CAISESSATNEKLFF.

The rearrangement joins TRBV7-3 to TRBJ2-1; 7 positions agree with TRBD2. V trimming: 3 bases; J trimming: 6 bases; junction bases outside the gene matches: 5. The CDR3 runs to 14 residues. The germline V gene encodes CDR1 SGHTA and CDR2 FQGTGA. The DNA for the CDR3 is TGTGCCAGCAGCTTCGGGAGGCAATTCAATGAGCAGTTCTTC. Amino acid sequence: CASSFGRQFNEQFF.

J is TRBJ2-5 and V is TRBV19; 13 bases align to TRBD2. Per the germline V gene, CDR1 is LNHDA and CDR2 is SQIVND (reference sequence). The CDR3 spans 17 residues. The ends lost 5 bases at V and 2 bases at J; junction bases unmatched: 8. The CDR3 protein is CASSAGTSGARQETQYF. CDR3 in DNA: TGTGCCAGTAGTGCCGGGACTAGCGGGGCCAGACAAGAGACCCAGTACTTC.

This clone was detected a few times. The V and J genes are TRBV11-2 and TRBJ2-7; 12 bases fit TRBD2. V shed 5 bases, J shed 1 base, and the junction held 3 bases outside the gene matches. In germline, CDR1 is SGHAT, CDR2 FQNNGV. The CDR3 totals 15 residues. The CDR3 DNA follows: TGTGCCAGCAGCCATACTAGCGGGGGGTCCTACGAGCAGTACTTC. Encoded protein: CASSHTSGGSYEQYF.

Ten or more counts support this clone. The chain uses TRBV4-2 and TRBJ1-4; D gene ambiguous. Between the trimmed V and J ends, which lost 0 bases and 8 bases, there was a span of 13 bases. From germline, CDR1 is LGHNA and CDR2 YNFKEQ. The CDR3 covers 15 residues. The CDR3 region has the DNA TGTGCCAGCAGCCAAGATCGTCGGCGCGGGGAAAAACTGTTTTTT. It codes for CASSQDRRRGEKLFF.

The chain employs TRBV19 and TRBJ2-7; D remains unclear. The CDR3 length is 14 residues. CDR1 LNHDA and CDR2 SQIVND come from the germline V gene (reference sequence). Trimming shortened V by 5 bases and J by 2 bases, and 13 bases separated the two germline ends. The CDR3 coding sequence is TGTGCCAGTAGTGAGGCTAGTCGGACCTACGAGCAGTACTTC. Translating it yields CASSEASRTYEQYF.

The chain uses TRBV30 and TRBJ2-1, with a weak D call TRBD2 (5 bases). In germline, CDR1 is GTSNPN, CDR2 SVGIG (reference sequence). V shed 2 bases and J shed 5 bases, with 13 bases lying between them. CDR3 length: 14 amino acids. This CDR3 is CAWSRNGDNNEQFF. The CDR3, as DNA: TGTGCCTGGAGTCGTAACGGGGATAACAATGAGCAGTTCTTC.

This clone was detected only once. The V and J genes are TRBV18 and TRBJ1-4; 7 bases line up with TRBD1. V was clipped by 5 bases and J by 2 bases; unmatched bases: 5. From germline, CDR1 is KGHSH and CDR2 LQKENI. The CDR3 covers 15 residues. The CDR3 sequence is CASSEGAETNEKLFF. The DNA of the CDR3 is TGTGCCAGCTCAGAGGGGGCTGAGACTAATGAAAAACTGTTTTTT.

This chain connects TRBV11-3 to TRBJ2-5; a weak D match, TRBD2 (7 bases). In germline, CDR1 is SGHNT, CDR2 YENEEA. The CDR3 runs to 14 residues. Trimming took 3 bases from V and 3 from J, leaving 11 bases between them. In nucleotides, the CDR3 is TGTGCCAGCAGCTTGGGGAGGGGGGAAGAGACCCAGTACTTC. This gives the protein CASSLGRGEETQYF.

The V and J genes are TRBV23-1 and TRBJ2-7; TRBD1 aligns across 7 bases. TRBV23-1 is recorded as an ORF, its role being uncertain. J gave up 3 bases and V 6 bases, and 11 bases lay outside the gene matches. The CDR3 consists of 15 residues. The CDR3, as DNA: TGCGCCAGCAGCCCCAGAGTCGGACAGGACTACGAGCAGTACTTC. As protein: CASSPRVGQDYEQYF.

The chain uses TRBV5-4 and TRBJ2-1, with 12 bases fitting TRBD2. The CDR3 loop spans 15 amino acids. The V segment lost 4 bases and the J segment 1 base; nucleotides outside the gene matches: 0. Germline assignment: CDR1 SGHNT and CDR2 YYREEE (reference sequence). CDR3 nucleotide sequence: TGTGCCAGCAGCACTAGCGGGAGGTCCTACAATGAGCAGTTCTTC. This sequence encodes CASSTSGRSYNEQFF.

J is TRBJ2-3 and V is TRBV6-6; 8 positions match TRBD1. CDR1 MNHNY and CDR2 SVGAGI come from the germline V gene (reference sequence). The CDR3 has 15 residues. With 8 bases clipped from V and 1 base from J, the junction kept 8 bases outside the gene matches. The CDR3 loop is CASLTDRARTDTQYF. The CDR3 DNA reads as TGTGCCAGCCTTACGGACAGGGCTCGCACAGATACGCAGTATTTT.

This rearrangement joins TRBV29-1 to TRBJ1-3, with D possibly matching TRBD1 (5 bases). The V gene lost 4 bases and the J gene lost 3 bases, with 16 bases spanning the gap. The CDR3 is 15 residues long. Germline V lookup: CDR1 SQVTM, CDR2 ANQGSEA. This chain's CDR3 is CSVARQGLGGNTIYF. CDR3 nucleotides: TGCAGCGTTGCTCGGCAGGGATTAGGTGGAAACACCATATATTTT.

This chain connects TRBV4-2 to TRBJ2-1; 7 positions match TRBD2. Germline values: CDR1 LGHNA, CDR2 YNFKEQ. The V gene end was trimmed by 0 bases and the J gene end by 11 bases; junction bases not matched to a gene: 13. The CDR3 consists of 16 residues. The CDR3 nucleotides read TGTGCCAGCAGCCAAGAGATGCGGGAGCGGACCCGTCAGCAGTTCTTC. Residues: CASSQEMRERTRQQFF.

This chain uses TRBV11-2 with TRBJ2-7; D is perhaps TRBD2 (5 bases). This CDR3 region has 15 residues. CDR1 is SGHAT and CDR2 is FQNNGV in the germline V gene. V was shortened by 5 bases and J by 2 bases, with 16 bases between the two germline ends. CDR3 loop: CASSPGVGGAYEQYF. The CDR3 coding sequence is TGTGCCAGCAGCCCCGGGGTAGGTGGGGCCTACGAGCAGTACTTC.

This clone was picked up a small number of times. The chain combines TRBV5-6 with TRBJ2-1; D call uncertain. Germline V lookup: CDR1 SGHDT, CDR2 YYEEEE. Trimming took off 0 bases at V and 9 bases at J, with 4 bases between the two ends. The CDR3 has 11 residues. The CDR3 nucleotides read TGTGCCAGCAGCTTGGTAGTTGAGCAGTTCTTC. This codes for CASSLVVEQFF. Together with reference TRBV5-6 and TRBJ2-1, the CDR3 gives the full variable domain: DAGVTQSPTHLIKTRGQQVTLRCSPKSGHDTVSWYQQALGQGPQFIFQYYEEEERQRGNFPDRFSGHQFPNYSSELNVNALLLGDSALYLCASSLVVEQFFGPGTRLTVL.

V usage is TRBV28 and J usage is TRBJ1-2; D call uncertain. The CDR3 is made up of 14 amino acids. The V and J ends lost 6 bases and 7 bases respectively, with 18 bases between them. Germline values: CDR1 MDHEN, CDR2 SYDVKM. The CDR3 DNA follows: TGTGCCAGCAGCCCTCCCCCGTTCGGAGGTGGCTACACCTTC. This encodes CASSPPPFGGGYTF.